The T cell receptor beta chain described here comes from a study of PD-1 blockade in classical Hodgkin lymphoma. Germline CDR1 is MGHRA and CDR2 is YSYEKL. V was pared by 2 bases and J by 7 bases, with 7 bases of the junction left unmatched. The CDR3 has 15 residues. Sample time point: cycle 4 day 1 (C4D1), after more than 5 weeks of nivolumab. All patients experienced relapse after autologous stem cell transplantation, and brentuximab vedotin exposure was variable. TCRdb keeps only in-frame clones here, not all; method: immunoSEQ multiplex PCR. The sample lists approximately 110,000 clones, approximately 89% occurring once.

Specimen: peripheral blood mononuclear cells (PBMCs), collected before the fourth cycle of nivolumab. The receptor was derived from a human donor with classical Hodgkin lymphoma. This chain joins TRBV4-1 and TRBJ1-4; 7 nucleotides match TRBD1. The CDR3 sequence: CASSQTQGELEKLFF. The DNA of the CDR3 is TGCGCCAGCAGCCAAACCCAGGGGGAACTTGAAAAACTGTTTTTT.